This T cell receptor (beta chain) was sequenced in a study of T-cell memory formation after mild COVID-19. TCRdb used MiXCR to reprocess the 5' RACE reads, holding one entry per CDR3 protein. The repertoire consists of 380,000 or so distinct CDR3 sequences, with roughly 15% occurring once and the leading ten covering approximately 22%. The sample holds many counts of this clonotype. What it binds is not known. Findings and limits, study-wide: Still unconfirmed is whether the second-wave clones peaking on day 37 recognized SARS-CoV-2.

The CDR3 length is 11 residues. CDR1 and CDR2 from the germline V gene are SNHLY and FYNNEI. Between the trimmed V and J ends, which lost 3 bases and 1 base, there was a span of 1 base. The V and J genes are TRBV2 and TRBJ2-7, with no clear D. The sequence was collected from a man aged 18 to 29 who had mild COVID-19 (a few samples of this study predate the infection). Cell type and time point are not known. The sequenced sample consisted of PBMCs or a T cell subset sorted from them (not recorded which). The CDR3 sequence is CASSDSYEQYF. CDR3 nucleotide sequence: TGTGCCAGCAGTGATTCCTACGAGCAGTACTTC.